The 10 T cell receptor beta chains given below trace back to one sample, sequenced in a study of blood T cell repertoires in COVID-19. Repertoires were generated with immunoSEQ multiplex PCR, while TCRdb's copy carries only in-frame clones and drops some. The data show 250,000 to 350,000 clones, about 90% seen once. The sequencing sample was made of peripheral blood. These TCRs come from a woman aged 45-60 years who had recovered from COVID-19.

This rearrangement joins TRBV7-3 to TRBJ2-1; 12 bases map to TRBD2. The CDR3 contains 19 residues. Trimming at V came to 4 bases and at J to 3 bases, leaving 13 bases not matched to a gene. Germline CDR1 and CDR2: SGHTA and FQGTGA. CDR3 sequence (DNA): TGTGCCAGCAGCTCCACTGGGCTAGCGGGGGGGTTTTACTACAATGAGCAGTTCTTC. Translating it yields CASSSTGLAGGFYYNEQFF.

CDR3 region: CASSWGLGTEAFF. The CDR3 bases are TGTGCCAGCAGCTGGGGGCTAGGCACTGAAGCTTTCTTT. V usage is TRBV7-2 and J usage is TRBJ1-1; maybe TRBD1 (6 bases). This CDR3 has 13 amino acids. Trimming took 4 bases from V and 4 from J, leaving 10 bases between them. Germline V lookup: CDR1 SGHTA, CDR2 FQGNSA.

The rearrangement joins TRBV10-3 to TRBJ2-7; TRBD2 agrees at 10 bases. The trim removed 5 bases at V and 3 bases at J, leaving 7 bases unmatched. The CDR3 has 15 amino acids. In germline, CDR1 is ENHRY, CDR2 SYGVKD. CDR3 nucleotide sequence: TGTGCCATCAGTCCCTGGACTAGCGGCGTCTACGAGCAGTACTTC. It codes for CAISPWTSGVYEQYF.

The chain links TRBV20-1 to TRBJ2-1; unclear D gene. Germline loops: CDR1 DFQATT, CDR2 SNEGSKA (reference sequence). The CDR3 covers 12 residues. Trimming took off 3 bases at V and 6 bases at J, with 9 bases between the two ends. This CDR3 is CSASSASNEQFF. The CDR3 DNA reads TGCAGTGCTAGTTCAGCGAGCAATGAGCAGTTCTTC.

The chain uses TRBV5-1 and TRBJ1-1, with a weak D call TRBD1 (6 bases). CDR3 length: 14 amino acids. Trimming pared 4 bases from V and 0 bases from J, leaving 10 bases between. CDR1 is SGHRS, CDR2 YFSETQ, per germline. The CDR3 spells CASSTGQMNTEAFF. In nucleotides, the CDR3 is TGCGCCAGCAGCACAGGGCAGATGAACACTGAAGCTTTCTTT.

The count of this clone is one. The CDR3 loop reads CASSLEGPRGTDTQYF. CDR3 coding DNA: TGTGCCAGCAGCTTGGAAGGGCCACGGGGTACAGATACGCAGTATTTT. The chain recombines TRBV5-4 with TRBJ2-3; tentatively, D is TRBD2 (5 bases). V lost 0 bases, J lost 3 bases, and 14 bases lay in between. The CDR3 runs to 16 residues. Germline V CDR1 and CDR2: SGHNT, YYREEE (reference sequence).

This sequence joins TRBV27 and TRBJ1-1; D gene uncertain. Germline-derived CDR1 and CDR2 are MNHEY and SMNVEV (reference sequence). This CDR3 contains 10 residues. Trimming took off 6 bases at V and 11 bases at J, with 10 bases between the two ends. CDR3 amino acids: CASRGGEAFF. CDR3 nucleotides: TGTGCCAGCAGAGGCGGTGAGGCTTTCTTT.

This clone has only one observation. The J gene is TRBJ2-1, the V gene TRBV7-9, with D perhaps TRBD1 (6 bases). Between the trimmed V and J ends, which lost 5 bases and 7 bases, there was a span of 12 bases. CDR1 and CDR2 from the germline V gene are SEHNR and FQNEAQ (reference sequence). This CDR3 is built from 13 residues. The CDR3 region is CASSPPGTNEQFF. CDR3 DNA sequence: TGTGCCAGCAGCCCCCCAGGGACAAATGAGCAGTTCTTC.

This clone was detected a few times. The CDR3 DNA follows: TGTGCCAGCAGCTCCTCCGGGACTAGCGGGAGTTGGGAGCAGTTCTTC. Protein sequence: CASSSSGTSGSWEQFF. The chain carries TRBV7-8 and TRBJ2-1; 14 bases agree with TRBD2. Germline V gives CDR1 SGHVS, CDR2 FQNEAQ. The V gene end was trimmed by 4 bases and the J gene end by 10 bases; junction bases not matched to a gene: 9. This CDR3 is built from 16 residues.

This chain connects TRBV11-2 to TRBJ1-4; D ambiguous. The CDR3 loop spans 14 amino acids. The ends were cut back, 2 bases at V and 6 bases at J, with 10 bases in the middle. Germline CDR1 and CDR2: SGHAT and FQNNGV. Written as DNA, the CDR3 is TGTGCCAGCAGCTTAACTTCGGGTTATGAAAAACTGTTTTTT. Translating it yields CASSLTSGYEKLFF.